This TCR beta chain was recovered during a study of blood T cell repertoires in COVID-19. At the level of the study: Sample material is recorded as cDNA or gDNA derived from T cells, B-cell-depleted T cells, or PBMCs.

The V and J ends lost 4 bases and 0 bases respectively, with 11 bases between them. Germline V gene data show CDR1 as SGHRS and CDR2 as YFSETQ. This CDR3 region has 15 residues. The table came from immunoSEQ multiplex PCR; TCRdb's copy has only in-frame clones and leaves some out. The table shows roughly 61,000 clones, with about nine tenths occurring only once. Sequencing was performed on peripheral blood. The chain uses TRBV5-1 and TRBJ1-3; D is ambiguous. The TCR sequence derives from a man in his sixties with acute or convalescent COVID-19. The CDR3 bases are TGCGCCAGCAGCACATCGGGGAACTCTGGAAACACCATATATTTT. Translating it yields CASSTSGNSGNTIYF.